This TCR beta chain derives from a study of identical twins. Healthy Caucasians provided all donations. The ends lost 6 bases at V and 6 bases at J; junction bases unmatched: 9. Per germline, CDR1 LNHDA and CDR2 SQIVND (reference sequence). The CDR3 loop spans 15 amino acids. Notes on this clonotype: Its cognate antigen is unknown.

The study, taken as a whole, reports: The degree of excess twin sharing was weaker in beta out-of-frame sequences. The more abundant beta clonotypes in cord blood had fewer insertions, and memory repertoires did not show this.

Template switching, a step in the protocol, added a universal primer site, and cDNA carried unique molecular identifiers. Each CDR3 protein is one row after TCRdb ran MiXCR on the 5' RACE reads. The table lists some 500,000 distinct CDR3 sequences, more than 13% of them singletons. The sample was also linked to a second study, of yellow fever vaccine responses in identical twins.

The receptor's source is a woman aged 18-35 years in good health. The sample was CD4+ T cells sorted from blood. J is TRBJ2-2 and V is TRBV19; 8 bases fit TRBD2. CDR3 in amino acids: CASRILADGAGELFF. The CDR3 DNA is TGTGCCAGTAGAATACTAGCGGATGGCGCCGGGGAGCTGTTTTTT.